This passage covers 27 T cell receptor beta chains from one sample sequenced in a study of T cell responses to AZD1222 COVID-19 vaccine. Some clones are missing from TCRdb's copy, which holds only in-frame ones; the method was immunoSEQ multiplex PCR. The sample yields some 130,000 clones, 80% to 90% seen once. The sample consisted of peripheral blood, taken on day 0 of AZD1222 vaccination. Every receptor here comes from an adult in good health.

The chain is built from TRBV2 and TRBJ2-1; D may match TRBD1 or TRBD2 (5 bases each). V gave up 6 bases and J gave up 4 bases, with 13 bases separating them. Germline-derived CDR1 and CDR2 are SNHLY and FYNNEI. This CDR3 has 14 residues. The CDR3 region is CASRDIGGYNEQFF. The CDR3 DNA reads TGTGCCAGCAGGGACATAGGAGGTTACAATGAGCAGTTCTTC.

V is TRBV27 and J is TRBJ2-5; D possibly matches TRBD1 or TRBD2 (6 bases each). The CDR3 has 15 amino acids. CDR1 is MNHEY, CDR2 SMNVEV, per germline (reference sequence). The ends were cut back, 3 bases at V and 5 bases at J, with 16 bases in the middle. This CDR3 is CASSLTGAGRETQYF. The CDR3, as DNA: TGTGCCAGCAGTTTGACGGGGGCGGGTAGGGAGACCCAGTACTTC.

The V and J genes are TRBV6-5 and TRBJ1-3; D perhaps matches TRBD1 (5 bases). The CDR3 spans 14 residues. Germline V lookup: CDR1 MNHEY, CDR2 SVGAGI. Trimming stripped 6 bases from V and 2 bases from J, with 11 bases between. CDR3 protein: CASSEGKPGNTIYF. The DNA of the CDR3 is TGTGCCAGCAGCGAGGGGAAACCTGGAAACACCATATATTTT.

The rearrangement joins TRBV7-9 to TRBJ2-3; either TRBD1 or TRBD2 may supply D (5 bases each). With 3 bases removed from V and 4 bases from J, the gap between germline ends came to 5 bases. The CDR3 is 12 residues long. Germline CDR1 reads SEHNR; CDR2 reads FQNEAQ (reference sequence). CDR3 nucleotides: TGTGCCAGCAGCTTGGGGGCAGATACGCAGTATTTT. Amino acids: CASSLGADTQYF.

The CDR3: CAWVYSSPVPYGYTF. The DNA of the CDR3 is TGTGCCTGGGTGTACTCTAGCCCGGTTCCCTATGGCTACACCTTC. This chain links TRBV30 with TRBJ1-2; D gene unclear. This CDR3 has 15 residues. V gave up 5 bases and J gave up 4 bases, with 20 bases separating them. In germline, CDR1 is GTSNPN, CDR2 SVGIG (reference sequence).

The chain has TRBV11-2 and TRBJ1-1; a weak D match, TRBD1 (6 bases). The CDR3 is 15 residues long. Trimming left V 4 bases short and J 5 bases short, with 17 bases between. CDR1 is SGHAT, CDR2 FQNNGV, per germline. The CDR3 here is CASSSTPRGNTEAFF. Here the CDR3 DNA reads TGTGCCAGCAGCTCGACCCCCAGGGGTAATACTGAAGCTTTCTTT. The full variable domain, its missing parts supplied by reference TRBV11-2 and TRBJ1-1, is EAGVAQSPRYKIIEKRQSVAFWCNPISGHATLYWYQQILGQGPKLLIQFQNNGVVDDSQLPKDRFSAERLKGVDSTLKIQPAKLEDSAVYLCASSSTPRGNTEAFFGQGTRLTVV.

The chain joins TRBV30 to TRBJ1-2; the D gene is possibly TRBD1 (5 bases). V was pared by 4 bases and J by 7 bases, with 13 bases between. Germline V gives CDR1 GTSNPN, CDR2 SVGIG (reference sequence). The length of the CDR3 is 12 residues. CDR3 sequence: CAWTRDARGYTF. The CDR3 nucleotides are TGTGCCTGGACTCGGGACGCCCGTGGCTACACCTTC. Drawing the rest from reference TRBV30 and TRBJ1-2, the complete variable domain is SQTIHQWPATLVQPVGSPLSLECTVEGTSNPNLYWYRQAAGRGLQLLFYSVGIGQISSEVPQNLSASRPQDRQFILSSKKLLLSDSGFYLCAWTRDARGYTFGSGTRLTVV.

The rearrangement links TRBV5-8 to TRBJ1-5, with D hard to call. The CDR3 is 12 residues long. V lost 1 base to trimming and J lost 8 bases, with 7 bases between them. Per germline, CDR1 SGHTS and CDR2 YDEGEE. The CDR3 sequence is CASSLIFEPQHF. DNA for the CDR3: TGTGCCAGCAGCTTGATTTTCGAGCCCCAGCATTTT.

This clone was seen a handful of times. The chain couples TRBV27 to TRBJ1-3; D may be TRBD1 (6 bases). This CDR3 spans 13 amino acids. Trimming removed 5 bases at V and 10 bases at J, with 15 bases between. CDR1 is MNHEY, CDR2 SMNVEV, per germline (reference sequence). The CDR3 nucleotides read TGTGCCAGCAGTCCCCTGGGGGGGCGGACCATATATTTT. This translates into CASSPLGGRTIYF.

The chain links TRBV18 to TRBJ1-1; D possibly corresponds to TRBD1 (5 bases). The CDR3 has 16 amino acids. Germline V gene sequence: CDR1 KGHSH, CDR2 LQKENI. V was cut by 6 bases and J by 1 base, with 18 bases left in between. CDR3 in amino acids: CASSASQQATNTEAFF. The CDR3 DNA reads TGTGCCAGCTCGGCCTCACAACAGGCTACGAACACTGAAGCTTTCTTT. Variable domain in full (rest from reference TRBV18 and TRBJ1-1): NAGVMQNPRHLVRRRGQEARLRCSPMKGHSHVYWYRQLPEEGLKFMVYLQKENIIDESGMPKERFSAEFPKEGPSILRIQQVVRGDSAAYFCASSASQQATNTEAFFGQGTRLTVV.

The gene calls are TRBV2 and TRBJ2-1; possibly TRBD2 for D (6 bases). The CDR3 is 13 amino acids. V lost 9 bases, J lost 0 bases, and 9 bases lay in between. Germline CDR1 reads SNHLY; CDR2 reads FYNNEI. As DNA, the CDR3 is TGTGCCAGTCGGGGGTACTCCTACAATGAGCAGTTCTTC. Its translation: CASRGYSYNEQFF.

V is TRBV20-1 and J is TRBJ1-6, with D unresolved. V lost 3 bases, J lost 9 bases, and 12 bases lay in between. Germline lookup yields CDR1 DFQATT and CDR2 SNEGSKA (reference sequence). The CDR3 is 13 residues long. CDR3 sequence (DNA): TGCAGTGCTAGTTCCATTAGTAGTTCACCCCTCCACTTT. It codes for CSASSISSSPLHF.

As DNA, the CDR3 is TGTGCCAGCAGCTCCCTCTATCTAGGGAGCACTGAAGCTTTCTTT. Translated, it gives CASSSLYLGSTEAFF. The V call is TRBV7-8, the J call TRBJ1-1; unclear D gene. The germline V gene has CDR1 SGHVS and CDR2 FQNEAQ. This CDR3 spans 15 amino acids. V gave up 4 bases and J gave up 4 bases, with 16 bases separating them.

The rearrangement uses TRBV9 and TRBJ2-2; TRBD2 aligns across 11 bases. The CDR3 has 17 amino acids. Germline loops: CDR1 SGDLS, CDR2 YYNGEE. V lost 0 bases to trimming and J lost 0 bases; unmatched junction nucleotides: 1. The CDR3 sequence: CASSVVAGGTNTGELFF. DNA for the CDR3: TGTGCCAGCAGCGTAGTAGCGGGGGGGACGAACACCGGGGAGCTGTTTTTT.

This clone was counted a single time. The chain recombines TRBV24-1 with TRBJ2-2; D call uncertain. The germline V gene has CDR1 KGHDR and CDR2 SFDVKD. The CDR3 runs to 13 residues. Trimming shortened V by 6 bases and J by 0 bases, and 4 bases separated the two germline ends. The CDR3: CATSSANTGELFF. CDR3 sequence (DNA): TGTGCCACCAGTTCCGCGAACACCGGGGAGCTGTTTTTT.

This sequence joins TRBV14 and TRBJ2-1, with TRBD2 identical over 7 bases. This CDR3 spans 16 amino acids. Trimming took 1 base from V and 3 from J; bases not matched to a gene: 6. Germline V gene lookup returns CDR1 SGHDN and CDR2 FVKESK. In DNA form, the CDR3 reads TGTGCCAGCAGCCAAGGCGCCTGGACTAGCTACAATGAGCAGTTCTTC. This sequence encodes CASSQGAWTSYNEQFF.

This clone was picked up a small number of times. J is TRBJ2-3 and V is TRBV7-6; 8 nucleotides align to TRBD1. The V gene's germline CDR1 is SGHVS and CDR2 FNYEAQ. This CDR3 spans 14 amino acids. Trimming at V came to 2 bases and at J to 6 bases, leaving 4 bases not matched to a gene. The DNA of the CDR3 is TGTGCCAGCAGCTTACGGCAGGGGGCGGATACGCAGTATTTT. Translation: CASSLRQGADTQYF. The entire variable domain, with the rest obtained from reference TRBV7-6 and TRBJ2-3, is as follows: GAGVSQSPRYKVTKRGQDVALRCDPISGHVSLYWYRQALGQGPEFLTYFNYEAQQDKSGLPNDRFSAERPEGSISTLTIQRTEQRDSAMYRCASSLRQGADTQYFGPGTRLTVL.

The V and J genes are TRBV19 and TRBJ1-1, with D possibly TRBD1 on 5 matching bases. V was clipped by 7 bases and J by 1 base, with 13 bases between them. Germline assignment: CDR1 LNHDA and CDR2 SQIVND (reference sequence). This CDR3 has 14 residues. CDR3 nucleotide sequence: TGTGCCAGTAACTCCGGACATTCGAACACTGAAGCTTTCTTT. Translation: CASNSGHSNTEAFF.

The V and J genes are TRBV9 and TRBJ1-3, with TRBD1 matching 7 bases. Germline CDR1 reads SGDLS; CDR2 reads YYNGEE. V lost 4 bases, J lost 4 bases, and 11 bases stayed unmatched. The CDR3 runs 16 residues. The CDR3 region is CASSPQGTVTGNTIYF. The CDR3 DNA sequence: TGTGCCAGCAGCCCACAAGGGACAGTAACAGGAAACACCATATATTTT.

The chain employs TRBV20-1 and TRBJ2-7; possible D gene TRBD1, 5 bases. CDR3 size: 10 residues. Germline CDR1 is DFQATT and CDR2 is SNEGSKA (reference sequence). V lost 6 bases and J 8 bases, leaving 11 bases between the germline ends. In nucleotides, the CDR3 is TGCAGTGCCCAGGGTATGAAGCAGTACTTC. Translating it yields CSAQGMKQYF.

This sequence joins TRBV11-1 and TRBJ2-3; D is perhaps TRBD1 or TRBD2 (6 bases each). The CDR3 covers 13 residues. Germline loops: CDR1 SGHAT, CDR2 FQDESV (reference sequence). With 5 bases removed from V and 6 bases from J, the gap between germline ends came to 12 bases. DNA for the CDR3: TGTGCCAGCAGCCCTCGGAGGGGGGATACGCAGTATTTT. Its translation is CASSPRRGDTQYF.

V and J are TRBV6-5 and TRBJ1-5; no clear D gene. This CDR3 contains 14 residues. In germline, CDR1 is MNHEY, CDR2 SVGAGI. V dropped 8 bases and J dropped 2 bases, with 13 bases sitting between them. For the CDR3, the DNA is TGTGCCAGCTCGATCCGATGGGGCAATCAGCCCCAGCATTTT. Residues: CASSIRWGNQPQHF.

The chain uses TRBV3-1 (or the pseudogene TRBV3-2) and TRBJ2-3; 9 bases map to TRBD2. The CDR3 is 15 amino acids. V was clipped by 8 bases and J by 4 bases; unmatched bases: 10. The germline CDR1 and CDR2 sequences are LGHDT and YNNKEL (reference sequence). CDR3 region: CASATSGLRADTQYF. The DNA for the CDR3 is TGTGCCAGCGCGACTAGCGGATTGAGGGCAGATACGCAGTATTTT.

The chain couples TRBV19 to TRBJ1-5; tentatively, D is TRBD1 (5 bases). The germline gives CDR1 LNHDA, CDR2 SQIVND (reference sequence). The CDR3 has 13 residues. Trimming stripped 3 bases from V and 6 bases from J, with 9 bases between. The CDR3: CASSMGGSQPQHF. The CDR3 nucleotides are TGTGCCAGTAGTATGGGGGGAAGTCAGCCCCAGCATTTT.

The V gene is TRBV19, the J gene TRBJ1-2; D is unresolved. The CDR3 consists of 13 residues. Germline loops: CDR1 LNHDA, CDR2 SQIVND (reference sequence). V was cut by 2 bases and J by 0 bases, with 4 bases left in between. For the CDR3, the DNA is TGTGCCAGTAGTATATCCGCTAACTATGGCTACACCTTC. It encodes CASSISANYGYTF.

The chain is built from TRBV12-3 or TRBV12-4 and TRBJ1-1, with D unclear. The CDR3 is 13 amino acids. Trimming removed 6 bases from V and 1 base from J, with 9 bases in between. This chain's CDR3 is CASSPLRNTEAFF. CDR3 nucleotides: TGTGCCAGCAGCCCCCTACGGAACACTGAAGCTTTCTTT.

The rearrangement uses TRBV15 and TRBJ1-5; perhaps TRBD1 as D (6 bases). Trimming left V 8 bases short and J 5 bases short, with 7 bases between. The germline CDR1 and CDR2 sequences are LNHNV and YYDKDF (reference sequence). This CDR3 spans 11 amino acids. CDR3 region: CATGGHQPQHF. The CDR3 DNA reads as TGTGCCACCGGGGGGCATCAGCCCCAGCATTTT.